These 5 T cell receptor beta chains originate from one sample sequenced in a study of shared clonotypes between healthy human individuals. Profiling relied on immunoSEQ multiplex PCR, and the TCRdb table lists in-frame clones only, not all of them. The data hold about 500,000 clones, with roughly 80% observed a single time. Sequenced input: PBMCs. All receptors come from a woman aged 40 to 50 in good health. Some clones in this sample may be carry-over from other donors' samples.

The chain combines TRBV7-2 with TRBJ2-2; 11 bases are a match to TRBD1. The V gene end was trimmed by 10 bases and the J gene end by 4 bases; junction bases not matched to a gene: 5. The CDR3 contains 14 residues. Germline assignment: CDR1 SGHTA and CDR2 FQGNSA. CDR3 sequence reads: CATGQGAGTGELFF. DNA for the CDR3: TGTGCCACAGGACAGGGGGCGGGCACCGGGGAGCTGTTTTTT.

This sequence joins TRBV19 and TRBJ2-2; 9 positions agree with TRBD1. In germline, CDR1 is LNHDA, CDR2 SQIVND (reference sequence). The CDR3 is made up of 16 amino acids. With V trimmed by 4 bases and J by 0 bases, 3 bases remained unmatched. The CDR3 DNA sequence: TGTGCCAGTAGTAGGGGGACAGGGTCGAACACCGGGGAGCTGTTTTTT. Translation: CASSRGTGSNTGELFF.

V is TRBV30 and J is TRBJ1-4; 9 bases agree with TRBD1. J was trimmed by 8 bases and V by 3 bases; bases with no gene match: 7. This CDR3 has 14 residues. CDR1 GTSNPN and CDR2 SVGIG come from the germline V gene (reference sequence). The CDR3 DNA sequence: TGTGCCTGGAGAACCGGGACAGGGCCCGAAAAACTGTTTTTT. Translation gives CAWRTGTGPEKLFF. The variable domain in full, completed from reference TRBV30 and TRBJ1-4, reads SQTIHQWPATLVQPVGSPLSLECTVEGTSNPNLYWYRQAAGRGLQLLFYSVGIGQISSEVPQNLSASRPQDRQFILSSKKLLLSDSGFYLCAWRTGTGPEKLFFGSGTQLSVL.

The genes are TRBV2 and TRBJ2-5; D may be TRBD1 (5 bases). V dropped 10 bases and J dropped 5 bases, with 14 bases sitting between them. Germline assignment: CDR1 SNHLY and CDR2 FYNNEI. CDR3 length: 12 amino acids. The CDR3 coding sequence is TGTGCCACCACAGGTCTGGGGGAGACCCAGTACTTC. Protein sequence: CATTGLGETQYF.

This clone was recorded only once. The chain has TRBV19 and TRBJ2-4, with D hard to call. This CDR3 has 14 amino acids. The germline V gene has CDR1 LNHDA and CDR2 SQIVND (reference sequence). Trimming took 4 bases from V and 8 from J, leaving 15 bases between them. The CDR3 region has the DNA TGTGCCAGTAGTACGCGGACCCCGGTGGACATTCAGTACTTC. Its protein is CASSTRTPVDIQYF.